The next 31 T cell receptor beta chains were all read from a single sample in a study of blood T cell repertoires in COVID-19. Here immunoSEQ multiplex PCR was the method, and the copy in TCRdb shows in-frame clones only, minus some. The table has about 80,000 clones, 91% seen once. The sequencing input was peripheral blood. Source of these receptors: a woman aged 50 to 60 in a cohort sampled during active COVID-19.

The V gene is TRBV7-2, the J gene TRBJ2-1; no clear D gene. The CDR3 consists of 12 residues. V lost 5 bases, J lost 8 bases, and 10 bases lay in between. CDR1 and CDR2 (germline): SGHTA, FQGNSA. CDR3 region: CASSPGWDEQFF. CDR3 sequence (DNA): TGTGCCAGCAGCCCCGGGTGGGATGAGCAGTTCTTC. Full variable domain (remainder filled in from reference TRBV7-2 and TRBJ2-1): GAGVSQSPSNKVTEKGKDVELRCDPISGHTALYWYRQSLGQGLEFLIYFQGNSAPDKSGLPSDRFSAERTGGSVSTLTIQRTQQEDSAVYLCASSPGWDEQFFGPGTRLTVL.

The chain couples TRBV6-1 to TRBJ2-6, with TRBD2 as a possible D gene (6 bases). Between the trimmed V and J ends, which lost 2 bases and 0 bases, there was a span of 14 bases. This CDR3 comprises 18 residues. The germline V gene has CDR1 MNHNS and CDR2 SASEGT. Here the CDR3 DNA reads TGTGCCAGCAGTGAAATCCCGGGGGTACGCTCTGGGGCCAACGTCCTGACTTTC. Residues: CASSEIPGVRSGANVLTF.

The rearrangement joins TRBV7-9 to TRBJ1-1; D is unresolved. The V gene lost 4 bases and the J gene lost 1 base, with 7 bases spanning the gap. In germline, CDR1 is SEHNR, CDR2 FQNEAQ (reference sequence). The CDR3 has 13 residues. The CDR3 bases are TGTGCCAGCAGCTCCATCGGGAACACTGAAGCTTTCTTT. Its translation: CASSSIGNTEAFF.

This chain joins TRBV5-1 and TRBJ2-5, with TRBD1 identical over 11 bases. The CDR3 sequence is 16 residues long. The junction had 9 bases not matched to a gene; V was cut back by 4 bases and J by 4 bases. Per the germline V gene, CDR1 is SGHRS and CDR2 is YFSETQ. In DNA, the CDR3 is TGCGCCAGCAGCCTCCTAGGACAGGGGGCATCAGAGACCCAGTACTTC. It yields the protein CASSLLGQGASETQYF.

This clone showed up just a few times. This chain links TRBV5-1 with TRBJ2-5; possible D gene TRBD2, 6 bases. The CDR3 is 14 amino acids. V lost 3 bases and J 5 bases, leaving 14 bases between the germline ends. CDR1 and CDR2 from the germline V gene are SGHRS and YFSETQ. The CDR3 bases are TGCGCCAGCAGCTCGACTAGTCTTCAGGAGACCCAGTACTTC. Its translation: CASSSTSLQETQYF.

The chain uses TRBV19 and TRBJ2-4; 10 nucleotides align to TRBD1. The V gene end was trimmed by 4 bases and the J gene end by 15 bases; junction bases not matched to a gene: 15. This CDR3 is built from 15 residues. The germline V gene has CDR1 LNHDA and CDR2 SQIVND (reference sequence). The CDR3 DNA is TGTGCCAGTAGTACCGACAGGGGGCTGGAGACTAGAAGGTACTTC. It codes for CASSTDRGLETRRYF.

The rearrangement links TRBV21-1 to TRBJ2-3; whether TRBD2, the table's D call, matches the DNA was not checked. TRBV21-1 is annotated as a pseudogene. This CDR3 comprises 15 residues. The CDR3 DNA follows: TGTGCCAGCAGCTCTACAAATCTAGCGGGAGATACGCAGTATTTT. Residues: CASSSTNLAGDTQYF.

This chain joins TRBV5-1 and TRBJ1-1, with 8 bases matching TRBD1. With V trimmed by 2 bases and J by 0 bases, 6 bases remained unmatched. The germline V gene has CDR1 SGHRS and CDR2 YFSETQ. This CDR3 region has 16 residues. The chain's CDR3 is CASSFIPTGVNTEAFF. CDR3 DNA: TGCGCCAGCAGCTTTATACCGACAGGGGTGAACACTGAAGCTTTCTTT.

The J gene is TRBJ1-4, the V gene TRBV18; no definite D call. Trimming stripped 3 bases from V and 5 bases from J, with 19 bases between. Germline V gene data show CDR1 as KGHSH and CDR2 as LQKENI. This CDR3 spans 17 amino acids. CDR3 sequence: CASSPPRGVGSNEKLFF. CDR3 coding DNA: TGTGCCAGCTCACCGCCACGGGGAGTAGGGAGCAATGAAAAACTGTTTTTT.

The chain uses TRBV21-1 and TRBJ2-7; TRBD2 was called by the table and not checked on the DNA. TRBV21-1 is listed as a pseudogene. The CDR3 totals 15 residues. CDR3 sequence: CASSNWSVGLYEQYF. The CDR3 coding sequence is TGTGCCAGCAGCAACTGGTCGGTGGGACTCTACGAGCAGTACTTC.

The genes are TRBV6-5 and TRBJ2-1; D possibly corresponds to TRBD1 (6 bases). The germline CDR1 and CDR2 sequences are MNHEY and SVGAGI. Trimming shortened V by 6 bases and J by 0 bases, and 12 bases separated the two germline ends. CDR3 length: 15 amino acids. CDR3 bases: TGTGCCAGCAGGCGGACAGTCTCCTCCTACAATGAGCAGTTCTTC. Encoded protein: CASRRTVSSYNEQFF.

This clone is a singleton in its sample. The rearrangement joins TRBV29-1 to TRBJ2-7, with D possibly matching TRBD2 (6 bases). The CDR3 sequence is 12 residues long. The V end was cut by 6 bases, the J end by 5 bases, with 14 bases between. The germline V gene encodes CDR1 SQVTM and CDR2 ANQGSEA. CDR3 sequence reads: CSVATSSDEQYF. CDR3 in DNA: TGCAGCGTCGCGACTAGTTCCGACGAGCAGTACTTC.

The table lists this clone with a count of one. CDR3 sequence: CASRPTGELEKLFF. The CDR3 DNA sequence: TGTGCCAGTAGACCAACAGGGGAGCTTGAAAAACTGTTTTTT. The chain joins TRBV19 to TRBJ1-4; 7 positions match TRBD1. Trimming cost V 6 bases and J 7 bases; bases outside gene matches: 8. The CDR3 is 14 amino acids. The V gene's germline CDR1 is LNHDA and CDR2 SQIVND (reference sequence).

V is TRBV13 and J is TRBJ2-1; 7 bases match TRBD2. The V gene end was trimmed by 3 bases and the J gene end by 10 bases; junction bases not matched to a gene: 12. Germline V CDR1 and CDR2: PRHDT, FYEKMQ (reference sequence). The CDR3 sequence is 15 residues long. The CDR3 loop reads CASSLGGRSDIEQFF. The DNA of the CDR3 is TGTGCCAGCAGCTTGGGCGGGAGATCGGACATCGAGCAGTTCTTC.

This chain joins TRBV29-1 and TRBJ2-7, with 10 bases identical to TRBD1. This CDR3 contains 14 residues. Trimming removed 6 bases from V and 6 bases from J; junction bases left unmatched: 11. Germline V CDR1 and CDR2: SQVTM, ANQGSEA. For the CDR3, the DNA is TGCAGCGTCGCCACCGGGACAGGGGTCGGCGAGCAGTACTTC. It yields the protein CSVATGTGVGEQYF.

The chain employs TRBV18 and TRBJ2-7; 8 bases map to TRBD1. The V gene's germline CDR1 is KGHSH and CDR2 LQKENI. The CDR3 length is 15 residues. J lost 6 bases, V lost 0 bases, and 7 bases had no gene match. The CDR3 is CASSPPRQGLGEQYF. CDR3 bases: TGTGCCAGCTCACCACCGAGACAGGGGTTAGGCGAGCAGTACTTC.

The chain uses TRBV3-1 (or the pseudogene TRBV3-2) and TRBJ2-1, with D possibly being TRBD2 (6 bases). Trimming took off 0 bases at V and 15 bases at J, with 15 bases between the two ends. The CDR3 has 13 amino acids. Per the germline V gene, CDR1 is LGHDT and CDR2 is YNNKEL (reference sequence). CDR3 sequence (DNA): TGTGCCAGCAGCCAAGATAGGTTCGGGGACTCGTTCTTC. This sequence encodes CASSQDRFGDSFF.

The CDR3, as DNA: TGTGCCTGCGGGAGGGAAGATGGAAACACCATATATTTT. Residues: CACGREDGNTIYF. The chain recombines TRBV28 with TRBJ1-3; D gene ambiguous. Germline V gene sequence: CDR1 MDHEN, CDR2 SYDVKM. V dropped 11 bases and J dropped 3 bases, with 14 bases sitting between them. The length of the CDR3 is 13 residues.

The chain couples TRBV10-3 to TRBJ1-1; TRBD1 might be the D (6 bases). V was trimmed by 8 bases and J by 0 bases, leaving 13 bases between them. The CDR3 length is 14 residues. Germline V lookup: CDR1 ENHRY, CDR2 SYGVKD. The CDR3 reads CAIHPGHLNTEAFF. The CDR3 nucleotides are TGTGCCATCCATCCGGGACATCTGAACACTGAAGCTTTCTTT.

The chain couples TRBV2 to TRBJ1-1; a weak D match, TRBD1 (5 bases). Trimming removed 3 bases from V and 1 base from J, with 12 bases in between. The germline gives CDR1 SNHLY, CDR2 FYNNEI. The CDR3 is 15 amino acids. For the CDR3, the DNA is TGTGCCAGCAGTGATCTTGGGGGGGGGAACACTGAAGCTTTCTTT. It codes for CASSDLGGGNTEAFF.

The chain combines TRBV4-2 with TRBJ2-3; the D is unclear. Trimming removed 0 bases at V and 2 bases at J, with 9 bases between. Germline V gene sequence: CDR1 LGHNA, CDR2 YNFKEQ. This CDR3 comprises 15 residues. The CDR3 sequence: CASSQDRGLTDTQYF. The CDR3 nucleotides read TGTGCCAGCAGCCAAGATAGAGGTCTCACAGATACGCAGTATTTT.

The J gene is TRBJ1-4, the V gene TRBV12-3 or TRBV12-4; D gene uncertain. CDR3 size: 12 residues. Trimming took off 2 bases at V and 10 bases at J, with 8 bases between the two ends. The CDR3 coding sequence is TGTGCCAGCAGTTTAACCAGAAGAAAACTGTTTTTT. Amino acids: CASSLTRRKLFF.

V is TRBV30 and J is TRBJ1-5; no definite D call. Trimming pared 1 base from V and 2 bases from J, leaving 9 bases between. CDR1 is GTSNPN, CDR2 SVGIG, per germline (reference sequence). The length of the CDR3 is 14 residues. The CDR3 DNA follows: TGTGCCTGGAGTGCGGGAATCGGCAATCAGCCCCAGCATTTT. Protein sequence: CAWSAGIGNQPQHF.

The chain employs TRBV27 and TRBJ1-2, with 10 nucleotides matching TRBD1. J gave up 8 bases and V 6 bases, and 9 bases lay outside the gene matches. This CDR3 comprises 14 residues. Germline values: CDR1 MNHEY, CDR2 SMNVEV (reference sequence). The DNA for the CDR3 is TGTGCCAGCAGGACGGGACAGGGGCAGCGAGGCTACACCTTC. Amino acids: CASRTGQGQRGYTF.

The rearrangement links TRBV2 to TRBJ2-1; the match to TRBD2 covers 9 bases. The CDR3 totals 15 residues. The germline V gene encodes CDR1 SNHLY and CDR2 FYNNEI. V gave up 7 bases and J gave up 5 bases; unmatched junction bases: 9. CDR3 loop: CASTGHSGGNNEQFF. CDR3 bases: TGTGCCAGCACCGGGCATAGCGGGGGAAACAATGAGCAGTTCTTC.

V and J are TRBV28 and TRBJ2-7; D ambiguous. The germline gives CDR1 MDHEN, CDR2 SYDVKM. CDR3 length: 14 amino acids. Deletions cut 5 bases from V and 3 bases from J, with 14 bases between. The CDR3 reads CASSPEAPRYEQYF. CDR3 nucleotides: TGTGCCAGCAGTCCCGAAGCTCCTCGCTACGAGCAGTACTTC.

The chain uses TRBV5-1 and TRBJ2-1; 14 bases fit TRBD2. This CDR3 has 19 residues. The germline CDR1 and CDR2 sequences are SGHRS and YFSETQ. With V trimmed by 4 bases and J by 5 bases, 14 bases remained unmatched. The CDR3, as DNA: TGCGCCAGCAGCCCCGGGACTAGCGGGAGTTTTCGTCCCAACAATGAGCAGTTCTTC. Protein sequence: CASSPGTSGSFRPNNEQFF.

The sample holds a few counts of this clone. The chain is built from TRBV19 and TRBJ2-5; D not certain. CDR3 length: 13 residues. The V end lost 2 bases, the J end lost 3 bases, and 7 bases lay between the germline ends. Germline V gene data show CDR1 as LNHDA and CDR2 as SQIVND (reference sequence). The CDR3 bases are TGTGCCAGTAGTATAAATACAGAAGAGACCCAGTACTTC. It is translated as CASSINTEETQYF.

This clone appeared a single time. This chain joins TRBV28 and TRBJ2-1, with 9 bases that match TRBD1. V shed 7 bases, J shed 8 bases, and the junction held 15 bases outside the gene matches. The germline V gene encodes CDR1 MDHEN and CDR2 SYDVKM. The CDR3 consists of 16 residues. The CDR3 region is CASKLGGRTGADEQFF. The DNA for the CDR3 is TGTGCCAGCAAACTTGGTGGGCGGACAGGGGCGGATGAGCAGTTCTTC. The full variable domain, in which reference TRBV28 and TRBJ2-1 provide the parts outside the CDR3, is DVKVTQSSRYLVKRTGEKVFLECVQDMDHENMFWYRQDPGLGLRLIYFSYDVKMKEKGDIPEGYSVSREKKERFSLILESASTNQTSMYLCASKLGGRTGADEQFFGPGTRLTVL.

This chain joins TRBV19 and TRBJ2-1; a possible D gene is TRBD2 (5 bases). Germline V gene sequence: CDR1 LNHDA, CDR2 SQIVND (reference sequence). The CDR3 contains 15 residues. V was pared by 1 base and J by 5 bases, with 12 bases between. CDR3 sequence reads: CASSIAGSRDNEQFF. CDR3 nucleotide sequence: TGTGCCAGTAGTATAGCGGGGTCGAGGGACAATGAGCAGTTCTTC.

The chain carries TRBV3-1 (or the pseudogene TRBV3-2) and TRBJ2-3, with D uncertain. The CDR3 sequence is 14 residues long. V was pared by 0 bases and J by 6 bases, with 10 bases between. Germline CDR1 and CDR2: LGHDT and YNNKEL (reference sequence). In DNA, the CDR3 is TGTGCCAGCAGCCAAGATTCAGGAAGGGATACGCAGTATTTT. This sequence encodes CASSQDSGRDTQYF.